The rows below give T cell receptor beta chains drawn from one sample of a study of blood T cell repertoires in COVID-19. Method: immunoSEQ multiplex PCR; TCRdb's copy keeps in-frame clones and lacks some. The table lists fewer than 650,000 clones, roughly 89% of them singletons, with roughly 8% in the top ten. The sequencing input was peripheral blood. All receptors derive from a woman aged 45-60 years with COVID-19, enrolled during active disease. The CDR3 runs from the conserved cysteine through the conserved F or W. The order of the fields is J gene, V gene, clone size, D gene, CDR3 DNA, CDR3 protein. D genes are given only for firm matches. A row's size may be missing; if present it is once, few, many or a size class.

>TRBJ2-5|TRBV7-9|NA|NA
TGTGCCAGCAGCTTCGAACAGGGTGGAGAGACCCAGTACTTC
CASSFEQGGETQYF
>TRBJ1-2|TRBV11-2|once|NA
TGTGCCAGCAGCTTAGGAGGGGGTTATGGCTACACCTTC
CASSLGGGYGYTF
>TRBJ2-5|TRBV28|NA|TRBD2
TGTGCCAGCAAACCGGGACTAGCTGGGGAGACCCAGTACTTC
CASKPGLAGETQYF
>TRBJ1-2|TRBV3-1/TRBV3-2|NA|NA
TGTGCCAGCAGCCAAGGCTCCAGGGGCCATGGCTACACCTTC
CASSQGSRGHGYTF
>TRBJ2-7|TRBV29-1|NA|NA
TGCAGCGGTACTACAGGGACCGAGCAGTACTTC
CSGTTGTEQYF
>TRBJ1-2|TRBV6-5|NA|TRBD1
TGTGCCAGCAGTTACTCTCCCGGCAGGGGGCTGGGCTACACCTTC
CASSYSPGRGLGYTF
>TRBJ1-2|TRBV11-2|NA|NA
TGTGCCACCTCACAGGGCGTAGGGTATGGCTACACCTTC
CATSQGVGYGYTF
>TRBJ1-1|TRBV13|NA|TRBD1
TGTGCCAGCAGCATAGCAGGGGGCACTGAAGCTTTCTTT
CASSIAGGTEAFF
>TRBJ2-1|TRBV3-1/TRBV3-2|NA|TRBD2
TGTGCCAGCAGCCAGTCGTGGGGCGGGGGGGCACCCAATGAGCAGTTCTTC
CASSQSWGGGAPNEQFF
>TRBJ1-1|TRBV5-6|NA|NA
TGTGCCAGCAGCTTGGGGACTGGGCGGGGGAACACTGAAGCTTTCTTT
CASSLGTGRGNTEAFF
>TRBJ1-1|TRBV3-1/TRBV3-2|NA|NA
TGTGCCAGCAGCAAACAGGGATTAGGGGAGAACACTGAAGCTTTCTTT
CASSKQGLGENTEAFF
>TRBJ2-6|TRBV7-6|NA|TRBD1
TGTGCCAGCAGCCATCCGGGACAGCTCTCTGGGGCCAACGTCCTGACTTTC
CASSHPGQLSGANVLTF
>TRBJ2-1|TRBV19|NA|NA
TGTGCCAGTAATTCCCGGAGGTACAATGAGCAGTTCTTC
CASNSRRYNEQFF
>TRBJ2-1|TRBV28|once|NA
TGTGCCAGCAGCTCCCCGAGGCAGAGGGGGATGTCCTACAATGAGCAGTTCTTC
CASSSPRQRGMSYNEQFF
>TRBJ1-1|TRBV19|NA|NA
TGTGCCAGTAGTATAGGGCAGGATCCTGAAGCTTTCTTT
CASSIGQDPEAFF
>TRBJ2-2|TRBV24-1|NA|TRBD1
TGTGCCACCAGTGGAGGGGGCGCAAACACCGGGGAGCTGTTTTTT
CATSGGGANTGELFF
>TRBJ2-5|TRBV7-3|NA|TRBD1
TGTGCCAGCAGCTGGGACAGGGGGCGGGAGACCCAGTACTTC
CASSWDRGRETQYF
>TRBJ2-2|TRBV30|NA|TRBD2
TGTGCCTGGAATAGTGAACTACGCGCCTTAGGCGCGGGGGGGCTTGGGACCGGGGAGCTGTTTTTT
CAWNSELRALGAGGLGTGELFF
>TRBJ1-3|TRBV3-1/TRBV3-2|few|TRBD1
TGTGCCAGCAGCCCCCGGACAGGCTCTGGAAACACCATATATTTT
CASSPRTGSGNTIYF
>TRBJ1-5|TRBV10-1|NA|TRBD1
TGCGCCAGCCTACAGGGGTATAGCAATCAGCCCCAGCATTTT
CASLQGYSNQPQHF
>TRBJ2-7|TRBV3-1/TRBV3-2|NA|TRBD2
TGTGCCAGCAGCCAAATGGCGGGGGGGCCCTACGAGCAGTACTTC
CASSQMAGGPYEQYF
>TRBJ1-6|TRBV4-1|once|NA
TGCGCCAGCAGCCGGGCAGGATGGAATTCACCCCTCCACTTT
CASSRAGWNSPLHF
>TRBJ2-3|TRBV6-1|once|NA
TGTGCCAGCAGTGAGGACCGTGCCCGGGGGGATACGCAGTATTTT
CASSEDRARGDTQYF
>TRBJ2-1|TRBV15|NA|NA
TGTGCCACCAGCAGAGATCTGGCATCCAATGAGCAGTTCTTC
CATSRDLASNEQFF
>TRBJ1-3|TRBV5-1|NA|NA
TGCGCCAGCAGCTTTTGGGGGACTAGAAACACCATATATTTT
CASSFWGTRNTIYF
>TRBJ2-3|TRBV7-6|NA|TRBD2
TGTGCCAGCAGCCCGGGACTAGCGGAAGATACGCAGTATTTT
CASSPGLAEDTQYF
>TRBJ2-5|TRBV29-1|NA|NA
TGCAGCGCCACCGACAATATGAGGAGGGAGACCCAGTACTTC
CSATDNMRRETQYF
>TRBJ2-5|TRBV10-3|NA|NA
TGTGCCATCAGTGAGCCCAGATCAGAGACCCAGTACTTC
CAISEPRSETQYF
>TRBJ1-2|TRBV9|NA|NA
TGTGCCAGCAGCCCCCTAGGAGGGGGGGACTATGGCTACACCTTC
CASSPLGGGDYGYTF
>TRBJ2-1|TRBV5-1|NA|TRBD2
TGCGCCAGCAGCTCAGACCTCCGGGACTACCTTCTCAATGAGCAGTTCTTC
CASSSDLRDYLLNEQFF
>TRBJ1-5|TRBV19|NA|TRBD1
TGTGCCAGTAGTATCCTTACAGGGGAGCCCCAGCATTTT
CASSILTGEPQHF
>TRBJ1-2|TRBV7-2|NA|NA
TGTGCCAGCAGCTTAGCGTGGGGAGATGGCTACACCTTC
CASSLAWGDGYTF
>TRBJ1-1|TRBV14|NA|TRBD1
TGTGCCAGCAGCCAAGGCCCCCCGAGGACAGGGGAGGAAGCTTTCTTT
CASSQGPPRTGEEAFF
>TRBJ1-1|TRBV27|NA|TRBD1
TGTGCCAGCAGTCTCCGGACAGGAGGGAACACTGAAGCTTTCTTT
CASSLRTGGNTEAFF
>TRBJ2-1|TRBV28|once|TRBD1
TGTGCCAGTACCTTACAGGGGGCCTATGAGCAGTTCTTC
CASTLQGAYEQFF
>TRBJ1-1|TRBV11-2|NA|NA
TGTGCCAGCAGCTTAGGGGGGGGGAACACTGAAGCTTTCTTT
CASSLGGGNTEAFF
>TRBJ2-3|TRBV24-1|few|NA
TGTGCCACCAGTGATCCAAATACAGATACGCAGTATTTT
CATSDPNTDTQYF
>TRBJ2-7|TRBV2|NA|NA
TGTGCCAGCAGTGAACGAAGGAGCGTATCCTACGAGCAGTACTTC
CASSERRSVSYEQYF
>TRBJ1-5|TRBV19|NA|TRBD1
TGTGCCAGTAGTATAAAAGTAGGGGGCGGTCAGCCCCAGCATTTT
CASSIKVGGGQPQHF
>TRBJ1-1|TRBV18|NA|TRBD1
TGTGCCAGCTCACCAGACAGGGTATCGAACACTGAAGCTTTCTTT
CASSPDRVSNTEAFF
>TRBJ2-7|TRBV6-1|NA|TRBD1
TGTGCCAGCAGAACAGGGGGCTACGAGCAGTACTTC
CASRTGGYEQYF
>TRBJ2-1|TRBV5-1|NA|TRBD2
TGCGCCAGCAGCTTTCCTTATCCGGGGGGGCCGACCTACAATGAGCAGTTCTTC
CASSFPYPGGPTYNEQFF
>TRBJ1-1|TRBV9|NA|NA
TGTGCCAGCAGCCGGAAGAGGGAAACTGAAGCTTTCTTT
CASSRKRETEAFF
>TRBJ2-2|TRBV19|NA|NA
TGTGCCAGTAGTATAGTTCCAGGGTGGGACACCGGGGAGCTGTTTTTT
CASSIVPGWDTGELFF
>TRBJ1-2|TRBV19|NA|NA
TGTGCCAGTAGTCTCCAGGGGTCGATCCGGGGCCCTGGCTACACCTTC
CASSLQGSIRGPGYTF
>TRBJ1-6|TRBV11-2|NA|TRBD1
TGTGCCAGCAGCTTACGGGGGCCAGGGGGGAATTCACCCCTCCACTTT
CASSLRGPGGNSPLHF
>TRBJ1-5|TRBV2|NA|NA
TGTGCCAGCAGTGCGGGGGGAGTCAAGCCCCAGCATTTT
CASSAGGVKPQHF